These 10 T cell receptor beta chains originate from one sample sequenced in a study of beta chain features in type 1 diabetes. General study points: When Type 1 diabetes patients were examined, their TCRB CDR3s proved moderately but significantly shorter in all four CD4+ subsets.

Since all of the isolated RNA was reverse transcribed, expressed TCRB transcripts were what got sequenced. Generated by immunoSEQ multiplex PCR, the TCRdb table keeps only in-frame clones and is missing some. Seen here are about 640,000 clones, 12% observed once, and the top ten hold over 0.1%. The antigens for these receptors are not known. Sequenced material: naive CD4+ T cells from blood. Receptors were obtained from a man aged 25 to 45 with type 1 diabetes.

This clone came up a few times. The chain employs TRBV10-3 and TRBJ1-5, with 8 bases matching TRBD1. The germline V gene has CDR1 ENHRY and CDR2 SYGVKD. The V and J ends lost 2 bases and 0 bases, in that order; junction bases with no gene match: 6. The CDR3 spans 17 residues. CDR3 bases: TGTGCCATCAGTGAGAGAGGGACAGGACATAGCAATCAGCCCCAGCATTTT. Its translation is CAISERGTGHSNQPQHF.

V gene TRBV4-2 combines with J gene TRBJ2-1; unclear D gene. The germline gives CDR1 LGHNA, CDR2 YNFKEQ. The CDR3 is made up of 17 amino acids. The V end lost 0 bases, the J end lost 3 bases, and 15 bases lay between the germline ends. This CDR3 reads CASSQEGPPNFYNEQFF. CDR3 DNA: TGTGCCAGCAGCCAAGAAGGACCTCCGAATTTCTACAATGAGCAGTTCTTC.

This clone came up a few times. The chain carries TRBV5-6 and TRBJ2-5, with D uncertain. This CDR3 contains 17 residues. Per the germline V gene, CDR1 is SGHDT and CDR2 is YYEEEE. V lost 3 bases and J 9 bases, leaving 27 bases between the germline ends. CDR3 in amino acids: CASSSWPRTEQERPQYF. The CDR3 nucleotides are TGTGCCAGCAGCTCCTGGCCCCGGACGGAGCAAGAGAGGCCCCAGTACTTC.

This chain links TRBV5-4 with TRBJ2-3, with 7 bases fitting TRBD1. Per germline, CDR1 SGHNT and CDR2 YYREEE (reference sequence). With 4 bases clipped from V and 4 bases from J, the junction kept 3 bases outside the gene matches. The CDR3 is 13 amino acids. This CDR3 is CASSPDRADTQYF. CDR3 DNA sequence: TGTGCCAGCAGCCCTGACAGGGCAGATACGCAGTATTTT.

This clone has only a few counts. V is TRBV2 and J is TRBJ2-4; perhaps TRBD1 as D (5 bases). Germline V gives CDR1 SNHLY, CDR2 FYNNEI. There are 13 residues in the CDR3. Trimming took 8 bases from V and 3 from J, leaving 11 bases between them. CDR3 protein: CASRRVDKNIQYF. The DNA for the CDR3 is TGTGCCAGCCGCAGGGTGGACAAAAACATTCAGTACTTC.

This clone was counted only a few times. CDR3 protein: CASSSEYSNQPQHF. CDR3 nucleotides: TGTGCCAGCAGCTCTGAATATAGCAATCAGCCCCAGCATTTT. The chain couples TRBV5-6 to TRBJ1-5; D call uncertain. The CDR3 length is 14 residues. The germline V and J ends were trimmed by 3 bases and 0 bases, with 7 bases remaining between them. Germline V lookup: CDR1 SGHDT, CDR2 YYEEEE.

This clone was seen only a few times. This rearrangement joins TRBV13 to TRBJ1-4; possibly TRBD1 for D (6 bases). The V end lost 2 bases, the J end lost 4 bases, and 11 bases lay between the germline ends. The CDR3 is made up of 15 amino acids. Germline CDR1 reads PRHDT; CDR2 reads FYEKMQ (reference sequence). Here the CDR3 reads CASSLKQGFNEKLFF. In DNA form, the CDR3 reads TGTGCCAGCAGCTTAAAACAGGGCTTTAATGAAAAACTGTTTTTT.

V gene TRBV9 combines with J gene TRBJ1-6; no firm D call. Trimming left V 0 bases short and J 6 bases short, with 10 bases between. Germline V CDR1 and CDR2: SGDLS, YYNGEE. This CDR3 has 15 amino acids. CDR3 in DNA: TGTGCCAGCAGCGTAGGTCCAGTTACTAATTCACCCCTCCACTTT. This gives the protein CASSVGPVTNSPLHF. Supplemented by reference TRBV9 and TRBJ1-6, the full variable domain reads DSGVTQTPKHLITATGQRVTLRCSPRSGDLSVYWYQQSLDQGLQFLIQYYNGEERAKGNILERFSAQQFPDLHSELNLSSLELGDSALYFCASSVGPVTNSPLHFGNGTRLTVT.

A few counts support this clone. This chain joins TRBV13 and TRBJ2-2; 8 nucleotides match TRBD1. CDR3 length equals 15 residues. Germline lookup yields CDR1 PRHDT and CDR2 FYEKMQ (reference sequence). V shed 5 bases and J 5 bases; nucleotides not matched to a gene: 7. The CDR3: CASSLIGQGTGELFF. The CDR3 DNA sequence: TGTGCCAGCAGCCTCATAGGACAGGGAACCGGGGAGCTGTTTTTT.

Regarding this clone: This specimen includes other DNA sequences encoding the same CDR3. The chain links TRBV18 to TRBJ1-2, with D unclear. This CDR3 region has 13 residues. The V and J ends lost 3 bases and 4 bases respectively, with 9 bases between them. Germline loops: CDR1 KGHSH, CDR2 LQKENI. The CDR3, as DNA: TGTGCCAGCTCACCGGAGGGCACCTATGGCTACACCTTC. Protein: CASSPEGTYGYTF. The variable domain in full, completed from reference TRBV18 and TRBJ1-2, reads NAGVMQNPRHLVRRRGQEARLRCSPMKGHSHVYWYRQLPEEGLKFMVYLQKENIIDESGMPKERFSAEFPKEGPSILRIQQVVRGDSAAYFCASSPEGTYGYTFGSGTRLTVV.